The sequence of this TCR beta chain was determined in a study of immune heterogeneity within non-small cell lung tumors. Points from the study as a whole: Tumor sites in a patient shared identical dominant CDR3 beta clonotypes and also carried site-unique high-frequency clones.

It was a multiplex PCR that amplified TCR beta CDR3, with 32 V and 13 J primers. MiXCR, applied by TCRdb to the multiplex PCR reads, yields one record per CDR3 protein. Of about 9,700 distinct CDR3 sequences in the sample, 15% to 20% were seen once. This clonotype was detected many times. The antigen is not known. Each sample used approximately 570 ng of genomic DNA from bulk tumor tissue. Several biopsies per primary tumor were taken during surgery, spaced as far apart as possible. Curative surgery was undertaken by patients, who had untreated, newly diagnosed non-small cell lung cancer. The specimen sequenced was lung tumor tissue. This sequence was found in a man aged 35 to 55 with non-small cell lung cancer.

CDR3 nucleotides: TGTGCCAGCAGCTTGTGGGGACAGTCCTACGAGCAGTACTTC. Translation: CASSLWGQSYEQYF. The J gene is TRBJ2-7, the V gene TRBV5-5; 7 bases fit TRBD1. The V and J ends lost 1 base and 1 base, in that order; junction bases with no gene match: 2. The germline CDR1 and CDR2 sequences are SGHKS and YYEKEE (reference sequence). This CDR3 spans 14 amino acids.